This TCR beta chain came from a study of blood T cell repertoires in COVID-19. Study at large: T cells, B-cell-depleted T cells, or PBMCs provided the cDNA or gDNA that served as material.

At least ten counts were recorded for this clone. TCRdb's table, derived via immunoSEQ multiplex PCR, lists solely in-frame clones and lacks some. The table shows approximately 90,000 clones, with 75% to 90% occurring only once. Trimming at V came to 2 bases and at J to 4 bases, leaving 6 bases not matched to a gene. This CDR3 is built from 15 residues. Germline lookup yields CDR1 LGHDT and CDR2 YNNKEL (reference sequence). The sample consisted of peripheral blood. The V call is TRBV3-1 (or the pseudogene TRBV3-2), the J call TRBJ1-1; 8 bases line up with TRBD1. The clonotype was recovered from an elderly woman with active or convalescent COVID-19. CDR3 region: CASSQRTGTGTEAFF. CDR3 DNA: TGTGCCAGCAGCCAAAGGACAGGGACGGGCACTGAAGCTTTCTTT.